This is a list of T cell receptor beta chains from one sample in a study of CD4 T cells in relation to SARS-CoV-2 and coronaviruses. Using immunoSEQ multiplex PCR, the repertoire was profiled, and TCRdb retains in-frame clones only, with some absent. The data contain about 19,000 clones, 70% to 85% of them singletons. Their target antigens are unknown. Sequencing used CD4+ T cells from PBMCs, cultured in vitro. Every receptor here comes from a human donor in good health. Each CDR3 is given with its conserved first and last residue. D genes are given only for firm matches. Clone size is not always given. Where it is, it says once, few, many or a class for expanded clones.

j_call | d_call | clone_size | v_call | cdr3_aa | cdr3_nt
TRBJ2-1 | . | once | TRBV6-5 | CASRRPDSWNEQFF | TGTGCCAGCAGACGGCCAGACAGCTGGAATGAGCAGTTCTTC
TRBJ1-5 | . | . | TRBV3-1/TRBV3-2 | CASSQDRAVYQPQHF | TGTGCCAGCAGCCAAGACAGGGCAGTTTATCAGCCCCAGCATTTT
TRBJ1-2 | TRBD1 | . | TRBV4-2 | CASSQVGRQGASYGYTF | TGTGCCAGCAGCCAAGTAGGGAGACAGGGAGCAAGTTATGGCTACACCTTC
TRBJ2-3 | . | . | TRBV24-1 | CATGQSTDTQYF | TGTGCCACGGGGCAGAGCACAGATACGCAGTATTTT
TRBJ1-1 | . | few | TRBV7-9 | CASRRRGAGAEAFF | TGTGCCAGCAGGCGAAGGGGAGCGGGAGCTGAAGCTTTCTTT
TRBJ2-7 | . | medium-sized | TRBV6-5 | CASSYGGTSYEQYF | TGTGCCAGCAGTTACGGCGGGACCTCCTACGAGCAGTACTTC
TRBJ2-2 | . | . | TRBV1 | CTSSQSPAGELFF | TGCACCAGCAGCCAAAGCCCCGCTGGGGAGCTGTTTTTT
TRBJ2-7 | TRBD1 | . | TRBV6-5 | CASRQQGLSYEQYF | TGTGCCAGCAGGCAACAGGGGCTCTCCTACGAGCAGTACTTC
TRBJ2-2 | . | . | TRBV7-2 | CASSLLLGNTGELFF | TGTGCCAGCAGCTTACTACTAGGGAACACCGGGGAGCTGTTTTTT
TRBJ1-2 | . | . | TRBV14 | CASSLAGTVYGYTF | TGTGCCAGCAGCCTGGCCGGGACCGTTTATGGCTACACCTTC
TRBJ1-6 | . | few | TRBV9 | CASSVGPGRDSPLHF | TGTGCCAGCAGCGTAGGTCCAGGCAGGGATTCACCCCTCCACTTT
TRBJ2-3 | . | . | TRBV7-8 | CASSFTRTDTQYF | TGTGCCAGCAGCTTCACGCGCACAGATACGCAGTATTTT
TRBJ2-5 | TRBD2 | . | TRBV7-9 | CASRELAGVGETQYF | TGTGCCAGCAGGGAACTAGCGGGAGTGGGTGAGACCCAGTACTTC
TRBJ1-1 | . | . | TRBV13 | CASSTMVGKVNTEAFF | TGTGCCAGCAGCACCATGGTAGGGAAAGTGAACACTGAAGCTTTCTTT
TRBJ2-5 | . | . | TRBV29-1 | CSVDKAAGETQYF | TGCAGCGTTGATAAGGCCGCGGGAGAGACCCAGTACTTC
TRBJ2-7 | TRBD1 | . | TRBV9 | CASSESPRGTYEQYF | TGTGCCAGCAGCGAAAGTCCCAGGGGGACCTACGAGCAGTACTTC
TRBJ1-1 | . | . | TRBV18 | CASSPPSQGMNTEAFF | TGTGCCAGCTCACCACCGTCCCAGGGGATGAACACTGAAGCTTTCTTT
TRBJ2-3 | TRBD2 | once | TRBV7-2 | CASSLALGGGGGTQYF | TGTGCCAGCAGCTTAGCGCTGGGCGGGGGAGGTGGAACGCAGTATTTT
TRBJ2-7 | TRBD1 | few | TRBV20-1 | CSASSGTGLRFFDRESSYEQYF | TGCAGTGCTAGTTCGGGGACAGGGCTTCGGTTCTTTGACCGAGAATCCTCCTACGAGCAGTACTTC
TRBJ1-4 | . | . | TRBV30 | CAWSPRKQEGSTNEKLFF | TGTGCCTGGAGTCCCAGAAAACAAGAAGGGTCAACTAATGAAAAACTGTTTTTT
TRBJ2-7 | TRBD2 | . | TRBV5-4 | CASSLRLAGGRGEQYF | TGTGCCAGCAGCTTGCGCCTAGCGGGAGGCCGAGGAGAGCAGTACTTC
TRBJ2-7 | . | . | TRBV30 | CAWKDRYEQYF | TGTGCCTGGAAGGACAGATACGAGCAGTACTTC
TRBJ1-1 | TRBD1 | . | TRBV18 | CASSPATGGRGTEAFF | TGTGCCAGCTCACCAGCCACAGGGGGCAGGGGAACTGAAGCTTTCTTT
TRBJ2-3 | TRBD2 | . | TRBV4-3 | CASSQGLATTQYF | TGCGCCAGCAGCCAGGGACTAGCGACAACGCAGTATTTT
TRBJ1-6 | . | . | TRBV15 | CATSRARVSPLHF | TGTGCCACCAGCAGAGCCAGGGTTTCACCCCTCCACTTT
TRBJ2-7 | . | . | TRBV10-1 | CASIGTTRGNYEQYF | TGCGCCAGCATAGGAACAACCAGGGGTAACTACGAGCAGTACTTC
TRBJ2-7 | . | . | TRBV2 | CASTILFQGYEQYF | TGTGCCAGCACCATCCTTTTCCAGGGGTACGAGCAGTACTTC
TRBJ2-7 | . | . | TRBV28 | CASSQGLEEQYF | TGTGCCAGCAGTCAGGGACTCGAAGAGCAGTACTTC
TRBJ2-1 | TRBD1 | . | TRBV7-9 | CASSLFTGQGRNEQFF | TGTGCCAGCAGCCTGTTCACGGGACAGGGAAGGAATGAGCAGTTCTTC
TRBJ2-3 | . | . | TRBV6-1 | CASSEGPVGGTDTQYF | TGTGCCAGCAGTGAAGGTCCGGTGGGGGGCACAGATACGCAGTATTTT
TRBJ2-5 | . | . | TRBV7-2 | CASSEGYQETQYF | TGTGCCAGCAGCGAGGGGTACCAAGAGACCCAGTACTTC
TRBJ1-5 | . | . | TRBV3-1/TRBV3-2 | CASSQGGGNQPQHF | TGTGCCAGCAGCCAAGGGGGGGGGAATCAGCCCCAGCATTTT
TRBJ1-4 | . | . | TRBV7-2 | CASSLNRATNEKLFF | TGTGCCAGCAGCTTAAACAGAGCAACTAATGAAAAACTGTTTTTT
TRBJ2-7 | . | . | TRBV10-3 | CAISDRGYEQYF | TGTGCCATCAGTGACAGGGGCTACGAGCAGTACTTC
TRBJ1-2 | . | . | TRBV10-3 | CAITGGEGGYTF | TGTGCCATCACCGGCGGGGAGGGTGGCTACACCTTC
TRBJ2-2 | . | . | TRBV9 | CASSVAFRNTGELFF | TGTGCCAGCAGCGTAGCATTCCGTAACACCGGGGAGCTGTTTTTT
TRBJ1-1 | . | . | TRBV7-8 | CASSLGGPVAEAFF | TGTGCCAGCAGCTTAGGGGGGCCGGTTGCTGAAGCTTTCTTT
TRBJ1-1 | . | . | TRBV11-2 | CASSLFVGNTEAFF | TGTGCCAGCAGCTTATTTGTTGGGAACACTGAAGCTTTCTTT
TRBJ2-5 | . | . | TRBV6-5 | CATRPEARETQYF | TGTGCCACTCGTCCAGAGGCTAGGGAGACCCAGTACTTC
TRBJ2-1 | TRBD1 | . | TRBV7-9 | CASSLGQGPYNEQFF | TGTGCCAGCAGCTTAGGACAGGGCCCCTACAATGAGCAGTTCTTC
TRBJ2-3 | TRBD2 | once | TRBV2 | CASSELAGVFSGPTDTQYF | TGTGCCAGCAGTGAACTAGCGGGAGTATTTTCCGGACCGACAGATACGCAGTATTTT
TRBJ2-1 | . | . | TRBV7-2 | CASSPAGYNEQFF | TGTGCCAGCAGCCCCGCCGGCTACAATGAGCAGTTCTTC
TRBJ2-6 | TRBD1 | . | TRBV5-1 | CASSSGQVSGANVLTF | TGCGCCAGCAGCTCGGGACAGGTCTCTGGGGCCAACGTCCTGACTTTC
TRBJ1-5 | TRBD1 | . | TRBV9 | CASSPNRGDQPQHF | TGTGCCAGCAGCCCGAACAGGGGGGATCAGCCCCAGCATTTT
TRBJ2-3 | . | . | TRBV25-1 | CARGGRGCFISTDTQYF | TGTGCCAGGGGGGGCAGGGGGTGTTTTATTAGCACAGATACGCAGTATTTT
TRBJ2-4 | . | . | TRBV6-6 | CASSTIRGGKNIQYF | TGTGCCAGCAGCACCATACGAGGGGGGAAAAACATTCAGTACTTC
TRBJ1-1 | . | . | TRBV30 | CAWSASRVLNTEAFF | TGTGCCTGGAGTGCATCACGGGTGCTGAACACTGAAGCTTTCTTT
TRBJ1-1 | . | . | TRBV5-1 | CASSSAEGYMNTEAFF | TGCGCCAGCAGCTCAGCTGAGGGATACATGAACACTGAAGCTTTCTTT
TRBJ2-5 | . | . | TRBV10-3 | CAISVSTGPQETQYF | TGTGCCATCAGTGTATCAACAGGCCCCCAAGAGACCCAGTACTTC
TRBJ1-4 | . | . | TRBV7-2 | CASSLPGFNEKLFF | TGTGCCAGCAGCTTGCCGGGGTTTAATGAAAAACTGTTTTTT
TRBJ2-7 | TRBD2 | few | TRBV28 | CASSGGLAAVYEQYF | TGTGCCAGCAGTGGGGGACTAGCGGCTGTCTACGAGCAGTACTTC
TRBJ2-7 | . | few | TRBV7-2 | CASSPEVGPYEQYF | TGTGCCAGCAGCCCCGAGGTTGGACCCTACGAGCAGTACTTC
TRBJ1-6 | . | once | TRBV28 | CASSLPLTGGNSPLHF | TGTGCCAGCAGTTTACCCTTGACAGGCGGGAATTCACCCCTCCACTTT
TRBJ2-1 | . | . | TRBV5-6 | CASSDRNEQFF | TGTGCCAGCAGCGATCGGAATGAGCAGTTCTTC
TRBJ2-1 | . | once | TRBV7-9 | CASSLDLENEQFF | TGTGCCAGCAGCTTAGATCTCGAGAATGAGCAGTTCTTC
TRBJ2-6 | . | . | TRBV7-3 | CASSLGRGANVLTF | TGTGCCAGCAGCTTAGGGAGGGGGGCCAACGTCCTGACTTTC
TRBJ2-3 | . | . | TRBV5-1 | CASSPGQSTDTQYF | TGCGCCAGCAGCCCCGGACAGTCCACAGATACGCAGTATTTT
TRBJ2-5 | TRBD2 | . | TRBV19 | CASSRTSGREETQYF | TGTGCCAGTAGTAGGACTAGCGGCCGGGAAGAGACCCAGTACTTC
TRBJ2-3 | . | once | TRBV7-8 | CASSLASWGDTQYF | TGTGCCAGCAGCCTCGCCAGTTGGGGAGATACGCAGTATTTT
TRBJ1-2 | . | . | TRBV5-6 | CASSLGGVDYGYTF | TGTGCCAGCAGCTTGGGCGGGGTTGACTATGGCTACACCTTC